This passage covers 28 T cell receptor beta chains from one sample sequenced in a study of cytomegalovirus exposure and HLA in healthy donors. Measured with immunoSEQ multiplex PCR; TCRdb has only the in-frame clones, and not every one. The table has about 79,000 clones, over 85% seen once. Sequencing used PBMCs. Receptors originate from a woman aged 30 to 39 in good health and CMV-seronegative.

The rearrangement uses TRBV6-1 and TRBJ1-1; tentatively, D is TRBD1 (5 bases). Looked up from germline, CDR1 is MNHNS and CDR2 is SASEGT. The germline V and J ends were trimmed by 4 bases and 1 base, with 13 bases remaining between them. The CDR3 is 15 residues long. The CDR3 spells CASSVQPGGNTEAFF. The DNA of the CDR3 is TGTGCCAGCAGTGTACAGCCCGGGGGGAACACTGAAGCTTTCTTT.

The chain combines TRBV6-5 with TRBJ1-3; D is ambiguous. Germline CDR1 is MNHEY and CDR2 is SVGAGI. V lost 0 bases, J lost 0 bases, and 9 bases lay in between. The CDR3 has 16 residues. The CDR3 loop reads CASSYSTGSSGNTIYF. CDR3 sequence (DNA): TGTGCCAGCAGTTACTCGACGGGGAGCTCTGGAAACACCATATATTTT.

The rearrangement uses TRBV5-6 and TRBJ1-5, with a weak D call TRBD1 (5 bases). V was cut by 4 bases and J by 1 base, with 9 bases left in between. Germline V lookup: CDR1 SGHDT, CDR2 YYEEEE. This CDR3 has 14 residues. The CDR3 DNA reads TGTGCCAGCAGCCGGGGGGTGAGCAATCAGCCCCAGCATTTT. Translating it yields CASSRGVSNQPQHF.

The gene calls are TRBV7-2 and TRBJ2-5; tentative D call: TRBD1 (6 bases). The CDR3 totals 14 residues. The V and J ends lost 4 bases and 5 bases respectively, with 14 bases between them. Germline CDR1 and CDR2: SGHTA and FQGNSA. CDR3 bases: TGTGCCAGCAGCTCATCAGGGGCCCGGGAGACCCAGTACTTC. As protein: CASSSSGARETQYF.

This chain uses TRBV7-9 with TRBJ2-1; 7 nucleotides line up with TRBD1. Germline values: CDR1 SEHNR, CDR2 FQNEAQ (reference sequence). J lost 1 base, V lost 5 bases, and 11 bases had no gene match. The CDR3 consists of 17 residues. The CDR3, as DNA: TGTGCCAGCAGCCGCATTAGACCGGGACAGTCCTACAATGAGCAGTTCTTC. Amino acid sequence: CASSRIRPGQSYNEQFF.

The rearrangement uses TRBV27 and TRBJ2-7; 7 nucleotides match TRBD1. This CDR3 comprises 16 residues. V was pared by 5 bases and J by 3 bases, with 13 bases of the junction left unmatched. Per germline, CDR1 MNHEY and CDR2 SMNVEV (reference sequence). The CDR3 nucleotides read TGTGCCAGCAGTCCTCGACCCAGGACAGGTTACTACGAGCAGTACTTC. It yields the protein CASSPRPRTGYYEQYF.

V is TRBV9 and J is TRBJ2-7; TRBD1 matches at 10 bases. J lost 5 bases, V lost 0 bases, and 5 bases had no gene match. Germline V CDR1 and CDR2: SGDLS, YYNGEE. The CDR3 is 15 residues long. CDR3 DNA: TGTGCCAGCAGCGTAGACGGGACAGGGGCCAACGAGCAGTACTTC. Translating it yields CASSVDGTGANEQYF.

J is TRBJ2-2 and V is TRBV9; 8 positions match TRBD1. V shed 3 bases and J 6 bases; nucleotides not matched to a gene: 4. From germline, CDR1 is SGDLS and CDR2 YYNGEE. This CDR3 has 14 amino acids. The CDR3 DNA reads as TGTGCCAGCAGCGAGCGGACAGGGTCCGGGGAGCTGTTTTTT. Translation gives CASSERTGSGELFF.

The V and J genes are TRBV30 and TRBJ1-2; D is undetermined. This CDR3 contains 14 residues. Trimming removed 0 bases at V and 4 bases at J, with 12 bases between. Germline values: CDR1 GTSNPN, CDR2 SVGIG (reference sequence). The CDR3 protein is CAWSVRWEAYGYTF. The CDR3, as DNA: TGTGCCTGGAGTGTACGGTGGGAGGCCTATGGCTACACCTTC.

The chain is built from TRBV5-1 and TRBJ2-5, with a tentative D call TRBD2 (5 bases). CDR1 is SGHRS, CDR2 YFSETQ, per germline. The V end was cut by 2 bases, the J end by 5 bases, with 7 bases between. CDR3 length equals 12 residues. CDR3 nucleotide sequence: TGCGCCAGCAGCTTTGGGGAGGAGACCCAGTACTTC. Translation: CASSFGEETQYF. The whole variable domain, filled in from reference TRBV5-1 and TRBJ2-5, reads KAGVTQTPRYLIKTRGQQVTLSCSPISGHRSVSWYQQTPGQGLQFLFEYFSETQRNKGNFPGRFSGRQFSNSRSEMNVSTLELGDSALYLCASSFGEETQYFGPGTRLLVL.

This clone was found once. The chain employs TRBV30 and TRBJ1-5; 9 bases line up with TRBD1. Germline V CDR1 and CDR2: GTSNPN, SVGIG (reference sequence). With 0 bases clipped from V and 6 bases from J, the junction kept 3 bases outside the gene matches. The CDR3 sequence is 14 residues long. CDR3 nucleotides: TGTGCCTGGAGTGTCACAGGGGGCAGTCAGCCCCAGCATTTT. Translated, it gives CAWSVTGGSQPQHF.

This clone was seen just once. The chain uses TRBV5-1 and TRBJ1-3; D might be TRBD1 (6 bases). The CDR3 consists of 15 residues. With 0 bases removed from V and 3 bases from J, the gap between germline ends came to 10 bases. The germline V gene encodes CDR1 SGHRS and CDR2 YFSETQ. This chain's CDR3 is CASSLGRGGGNTIYF. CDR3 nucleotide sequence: TGCGCCAGCAGCTTGGGCAGGGGCGGTGGAAACACCATATATTTT. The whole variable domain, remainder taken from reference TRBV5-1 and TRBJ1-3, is KAGVTQTPRYLIKTRGQQVTLSCSPISGHRSVSWYQQTPGQGLQFLFEYFSETQRNKGNFPGRFSGRQFSNSRSEMNVSTLELGDSALYLCASSLGRGGGNTIYFGEGSWLTVV.

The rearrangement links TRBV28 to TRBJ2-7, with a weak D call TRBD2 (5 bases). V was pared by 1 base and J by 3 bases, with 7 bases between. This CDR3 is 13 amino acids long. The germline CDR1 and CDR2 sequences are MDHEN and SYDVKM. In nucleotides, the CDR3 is TGTGCCAGCAGTTTATCTAGCCGCTACGAGCAGTACTTC. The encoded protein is CASSLSSRYEQYF.

This chain's CDR3 is CAWSLAGGPREQFF. The CDR3 coding sequence is TGTGCCTGGAGTCTAGCGGGAGGGCCACGTGAGCAGTTCTTC. V is TRBV30 and J is TRBJ2-1, with TRBD2 matching 12 bases. CDR3 length: 14 residues. Germline CDR1 is GTSNPN and CDR2 is SVGIG (reference sequence). The J segment lost 9 bases and the V segment lost 2 bases, leaving 5 bases of the junction unmatched.

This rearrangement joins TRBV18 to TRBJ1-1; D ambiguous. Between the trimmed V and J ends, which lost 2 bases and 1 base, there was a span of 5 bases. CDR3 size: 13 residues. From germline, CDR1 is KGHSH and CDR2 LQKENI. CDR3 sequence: CASSPAGNTEAFF. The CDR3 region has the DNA TGTGCCAGCTCACCAGCGGGGAACACTGAAGCTTTCTTT.

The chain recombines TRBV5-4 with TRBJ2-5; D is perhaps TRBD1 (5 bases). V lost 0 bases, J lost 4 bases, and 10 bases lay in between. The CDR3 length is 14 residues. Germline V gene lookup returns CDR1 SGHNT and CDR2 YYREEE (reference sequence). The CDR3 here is CASSLATQGETQYF. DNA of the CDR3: TGTGCCAGCAGCTTGGCCACGCAGGGAGAGACCCAGTACTTC.

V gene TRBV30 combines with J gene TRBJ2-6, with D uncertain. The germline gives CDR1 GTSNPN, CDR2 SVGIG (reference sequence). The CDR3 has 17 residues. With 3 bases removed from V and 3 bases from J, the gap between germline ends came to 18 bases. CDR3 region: CAWSDPARGFGANVLTF. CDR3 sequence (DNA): TGTGCCTGGAGCGACCCCGCCCGAGGCTTTGGGGCCAACGTCCTGACTTTC. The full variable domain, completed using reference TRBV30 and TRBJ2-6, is SQTIHQWPATLVQPVGSPLSLECTVEGTSNPNLYWYRQAAGRGLQLLFYSVGIGQISSEVPQNLSASRPQDRQFILSSKKLLLSDSGFYLCAWSDPARGFGANVLTFGAGSRLTVL.

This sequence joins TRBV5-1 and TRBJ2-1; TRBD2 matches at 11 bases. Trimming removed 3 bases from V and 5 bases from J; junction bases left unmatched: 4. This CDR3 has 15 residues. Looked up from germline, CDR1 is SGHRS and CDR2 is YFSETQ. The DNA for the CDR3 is TGCGCCAGCAGCTCCCTAGCGGGGGGAAACAATGAGCAGTTCTTC. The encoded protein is CASSSLAGGNNEQFF.

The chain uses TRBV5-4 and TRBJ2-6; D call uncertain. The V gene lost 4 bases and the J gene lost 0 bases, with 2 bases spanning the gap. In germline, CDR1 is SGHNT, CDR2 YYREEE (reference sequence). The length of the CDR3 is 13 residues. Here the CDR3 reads CASSLSGANVLTF. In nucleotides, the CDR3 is TGTGCCAGCAGCCTCTCTGGGGCCAACGTCCTGACTTTC.

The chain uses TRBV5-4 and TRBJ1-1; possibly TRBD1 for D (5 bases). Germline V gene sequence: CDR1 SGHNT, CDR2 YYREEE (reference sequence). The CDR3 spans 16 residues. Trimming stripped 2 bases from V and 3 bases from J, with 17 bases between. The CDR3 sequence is CASSFKGPGGDTEAFF. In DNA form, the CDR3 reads TGTGCCAGCAGCTTTAAGGGGCCGGGGGGGGACACTGAAGCTTTCTTT.

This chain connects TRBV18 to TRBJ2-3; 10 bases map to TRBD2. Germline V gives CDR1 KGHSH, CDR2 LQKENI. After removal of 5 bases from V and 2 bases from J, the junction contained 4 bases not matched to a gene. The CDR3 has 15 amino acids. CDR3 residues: CASSSGGAITDTQYF. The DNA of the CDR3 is TGTGCCAGCTCAAGCGGGGGGGCTATCACAGATACGCAGTATTTT.

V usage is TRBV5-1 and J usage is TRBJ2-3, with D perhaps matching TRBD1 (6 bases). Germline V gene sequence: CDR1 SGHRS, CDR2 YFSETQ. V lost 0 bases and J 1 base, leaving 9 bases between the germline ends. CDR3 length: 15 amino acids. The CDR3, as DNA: TGCGCCAGCAGCTTGGACAGGGCCCGCACAGATACGCAGTATTTT. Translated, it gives CASSLDRARTDTQYF.

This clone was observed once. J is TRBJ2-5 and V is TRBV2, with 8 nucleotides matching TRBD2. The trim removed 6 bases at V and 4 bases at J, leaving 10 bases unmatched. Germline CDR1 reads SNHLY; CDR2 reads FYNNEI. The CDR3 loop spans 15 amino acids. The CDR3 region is CASSRYSGSRETQYF. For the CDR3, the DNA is TGTGCCAGCAGCCGTTACAGCGGGAGTAGAGAGACCCAGTACTTC. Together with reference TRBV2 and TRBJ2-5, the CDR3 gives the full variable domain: EPEVTQTPSHQVTQMGQEVILRCVPISNHLYFYWYRQILGQKVEFLVSFYNNEISEKSEIFDDQFSVERPDGSNFTLKIRSTKLEDSAMYFCASSRYSGSRETQYFGPGTRLLVL.

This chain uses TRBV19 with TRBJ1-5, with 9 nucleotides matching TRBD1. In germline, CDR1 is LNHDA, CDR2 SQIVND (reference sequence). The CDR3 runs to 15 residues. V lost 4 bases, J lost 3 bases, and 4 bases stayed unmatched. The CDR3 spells CASSTGQGTNQPQHF. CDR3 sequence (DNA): TGTGCCAGTAGTACAGGACAGGGGACCAATCAGCCCCAGCATTTT.

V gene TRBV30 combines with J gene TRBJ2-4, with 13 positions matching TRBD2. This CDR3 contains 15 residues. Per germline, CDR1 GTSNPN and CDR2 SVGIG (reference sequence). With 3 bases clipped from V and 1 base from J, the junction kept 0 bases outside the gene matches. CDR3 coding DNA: TGTGCCTGGAGGACTAGCGGGGGGGCCAAAAACATTCAGTACTTC. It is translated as CAWRTSGGAKNIQYF.

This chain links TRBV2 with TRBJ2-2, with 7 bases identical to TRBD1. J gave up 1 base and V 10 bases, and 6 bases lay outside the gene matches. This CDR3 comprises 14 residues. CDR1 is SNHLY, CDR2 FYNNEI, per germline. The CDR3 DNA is TGTGCCACCCGACAGGGTGAGAACACCGGGGAGCTGTTTTTT. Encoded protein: CATRQGENTGELFF. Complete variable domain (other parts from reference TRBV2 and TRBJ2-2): EPEVTQTPSHQVTQMGQEVILRCVPISNHLYFYWYRQILGQKVEFLVSFYNNEISEKSEIFDDQFSVERPDGSNFTLKIRSTKLEDSAMYFCATRQGENTGELFFGEGSRLTVL.

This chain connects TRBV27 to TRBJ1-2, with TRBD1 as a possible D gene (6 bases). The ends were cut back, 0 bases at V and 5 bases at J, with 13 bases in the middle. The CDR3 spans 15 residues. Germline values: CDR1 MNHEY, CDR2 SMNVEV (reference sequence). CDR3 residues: CASSLSVGQGYGYTF. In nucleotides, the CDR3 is TGTGCCAGCAGTTTATCAGTGGGGCAGGGGTATGGCTACACCTTC.

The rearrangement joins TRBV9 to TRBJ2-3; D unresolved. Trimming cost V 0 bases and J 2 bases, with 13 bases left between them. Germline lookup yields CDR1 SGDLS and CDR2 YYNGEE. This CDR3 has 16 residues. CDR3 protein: CASSVERWQNTDTQYF. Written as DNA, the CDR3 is TGTGCCAGCAGCGTAGAGCGATGGCAGAACACAGATACGCAGTATTTT.